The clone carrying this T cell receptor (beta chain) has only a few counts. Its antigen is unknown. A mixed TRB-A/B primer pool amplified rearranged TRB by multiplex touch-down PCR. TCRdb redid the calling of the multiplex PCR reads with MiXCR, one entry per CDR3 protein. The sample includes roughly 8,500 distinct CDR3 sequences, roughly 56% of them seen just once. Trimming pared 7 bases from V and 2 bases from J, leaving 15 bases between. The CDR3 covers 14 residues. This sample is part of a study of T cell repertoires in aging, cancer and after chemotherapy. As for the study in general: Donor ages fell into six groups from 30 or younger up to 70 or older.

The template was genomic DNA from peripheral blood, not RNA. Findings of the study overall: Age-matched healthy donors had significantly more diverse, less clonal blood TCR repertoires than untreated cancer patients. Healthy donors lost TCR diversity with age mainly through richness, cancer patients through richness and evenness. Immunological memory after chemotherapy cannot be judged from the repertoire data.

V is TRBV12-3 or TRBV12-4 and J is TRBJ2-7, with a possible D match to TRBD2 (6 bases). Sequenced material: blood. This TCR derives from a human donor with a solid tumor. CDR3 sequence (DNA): TGTGCCAGCACTGGTAGCGGAACCCCCTACGAGCAGTACTTC. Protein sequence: CASTGSGTPYEQYF.